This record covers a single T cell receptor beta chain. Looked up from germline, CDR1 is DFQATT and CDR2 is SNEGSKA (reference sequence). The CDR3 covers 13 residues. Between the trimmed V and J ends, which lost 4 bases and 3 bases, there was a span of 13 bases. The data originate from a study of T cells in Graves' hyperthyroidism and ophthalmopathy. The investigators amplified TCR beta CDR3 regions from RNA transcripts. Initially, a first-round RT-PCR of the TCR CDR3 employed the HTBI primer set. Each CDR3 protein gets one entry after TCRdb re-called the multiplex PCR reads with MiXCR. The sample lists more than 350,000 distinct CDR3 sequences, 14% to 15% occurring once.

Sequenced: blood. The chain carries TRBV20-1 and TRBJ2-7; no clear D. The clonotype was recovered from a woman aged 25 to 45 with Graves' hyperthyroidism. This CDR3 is CSATRTSSYEQYF. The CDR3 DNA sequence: TGCAGTGCTACAAGGACGTCCAGCTACGAGCAGTACTTC.